A single sample is the source of the 24 T cell receptor beta chains below, sequenced in a study of cytomegalovirus exposure and HLA in healthy donors. PCR amplification relied on 60 Vbeta primers (plus 13 Jbeta primers). Using immunoSEQ multiplex PCR, the repertoire was profiled, and TCRdb retains in-frame clones only, with some absent. The sample has more than 85,000 clones, about 80% seen once. Sample: PBMCs. The receptors originated from a man aged 25 to 45 in good health and CMV-seronegative.

The V gene is TRBV6-5, the J gene TRBJ2-6; no reliable D call. The CDR3 is made up of 16 amino acids. Germline CDR1 and CDR2: MNHEY and SVGAGI. V was trimmed by 4 bases and J by 2 bases, leaving 12 bases between them. The CDR3 DNA is TGTGCCAGCAGTTCCTCATTAACAGCTGGGGCCAACGTCCTGACTTTC. Translation: CASSSSLTAGANVLTF.

The chain links TRBV7-9 to TRBJ1-4; 9 nucleotides match TRBD1. Germline loops: CDR1 SEHNR, CDR2 FQNEAQ (reference sequence). J was trimmed by 5 bases and V by 5 bases; bases with no gene match: 6. This CDR3 is 15 amino acids long. The CDR3 DNA reads as TGTGCCAGCAGCCAAAGGACAGGGGAAAATGAAAAACTGTTTTTT. Translation: CASSQRTGENEKLFF.

The chain is built from TRBV4-1 and TRBJ2-1; 7 bases align to TRBD2. Losses at the gene ends were 1 base for V and 4 bases for J; bases not matched to a gene: 7. The CDR3 has 16 amino acids. Per germline, CDR1 MGHRA and CDR2 YSYEKL. The CDR3 nucleotides are TGCGCCAGCAGCCAAGTGCCTGGACTAGGGTACAATGAGCAGTTCTTC. Its protein is CASSQVPGLGYNEQFF.

This chain uses TRBV19 with TRBJ2-1; 7 bases are shared with TRBD2. With V trimmed by 6 bases and J by 12 bases, 20 bases remained unmatched. This CDR3 has 16 amino acids. CDR1 is LNHDA, CDR2 SQIVND, per germline (reference sequence). The CDR3 nucleotides read TGTGCCAGTAGCATGGTGGCGGGAGCCCAGATCGAGGGGCAGTTCTTC. Protein: CASSMVAGAQIEGQFF.

This clone came up a few times. J is TRBJ2-1 and V is TRBV6-1; TRBD1 might be the D (6 bases). CDR3 length: 15 amino acids. Germline CDR1 is MNHNS and CDR2 is SASEGT. Trimming pared 7 bases from V and 2 bases from J, leaving 15 bases between. Here the CDR3 reads CASKTPGDPYNEQFF. Here the CDR3 DNA reads TGTGCCAGCAAAACCCCAGGGGACCCCTACAATGAGCAGTTCTTC.

The gene calls are TRBV28 and TRBJ1-4; D gene uncertain. V was shortened by 5 bases and J by 0 bases, with 13 bases between the two germline ends. CDR1 and CDR2 (germline): MDHEN, SYDVKM. The CDR3 loop spans 16 amino acids. The DNA of the CDR3 is TGTGCCAGCAGTAAAATTTTCCCCGCAACTAATGAAAAACTGTTTTTT. This encodes CASSKIFPATNEKLFF.

The CDR3 sequence: CASSRDSSGYGYTF. CDR3 nucleotide sequence: TGTGCCAGCAGCCGGGACTCCTCCGGCTATGGCTACACCTTC. The chain carries TRBV2 and TRBJ1-2, with a tentative D call TRBD1 (5 bases). There are 14 residues in the CDR3. Germline assignment: CDR1 SNHLY and CDR2 FYNNEI. The V and J ends lost 6 bases and 4 bases respectively, with 15 bases between them.

The V call is TRBV29-1, the J call TRBJ1-2, with D uncertain. Trimming removed 3 bases at V and 7 bases at J, with 15 bases between. Germline V CDR1 and CDR2: SQVTM, ANQGSEA. This CDR3 spans 13 amino acids. The CDR3 loop reads CSVDRVRSGGYTF. CDR3 sequence (DNA): TGCAGCGTTGACCGGGTCCGCAGCGGTGGCTACACCTTC.

The chain is built from TRBV9 and TRBJ2-7; 7 bases fit TRBD1. Per the germline V gene, CDR1 is SGDLS and CDR2 is YYNGEE. This CDR3 contains 13 residues. V lost 5 bases and J lost 4; bases outside the gene matches: 6. CDR3 nucleotides: TGTGCCAGCAGGAGGGGACAGAAGTACGAGCAGTACTTC. Residues: CASRRGQKYEQYF. Together with reference TRBV9 and TRBJ2-7, the CDR3 gives the full variable domain: DSGVTQTPKHLITATGQRVTLRCSPRSGDLSVYWYQQSLDQGLQFLIQYYNGEERAKGNILERFSAQQFPDLHSELNLSSLELGDSALYFCASRRGQKYEQYFGPGTRLTVT.

This clone was seen more than once but under ten times. The chain combines TRBV5-4 with TRBJ1-1, with D possibly being TRBD1 (5 bases). The CDR3 consists of 13 residues. Germline-derived CDR1 and CDR2 are SGHNT and YYREEE (reference sequence). Trimming took off 2 bases at V and 1 base at J, with 6 bases between the two ends. The CDR3 region has the DNA TGTGCCAGCAGCTTTGACAGGAACACTGAAGCTTTCTTT. Protein product: CASSFDRNTEAFF. The full variable domain, in which reference TRBV5-4 and TRBJ1-1 provide the parts outside the CDR3, is ETGVTQSPTHLIKTRGQQVTLRCSSQSGHNTVSWYQQALGQGPQFIFQYYREEENGRGNFPPRFSGLQFPNYSSELNVNALELDDSALYLCASSFDRNTEAFFGQGTRLTVV.

The chain employs TRBV5-1 and TRBJ1-1, with D perhaps matching TRBD1 (5 bases). The length of the CDR3 is 13 residues. V lost 3 bases and J lost 4, with 10 bases in between. Germline CDR1 SGHRS, CDR2 YFSETQ. The CDR3 here is CASSSREGTEAFF. The CDR3 DNA sequence: TGCGCCAGCAGCTCCAGGGAGGGCACTGAAGCTTTCTTT. The whole variable domain, remainder taken from reference TRBV5-1 and TRBJ1-1, is KAGVTQTPRYLIKTRGQQVTLSCSPISGHRSVSWYQQTPGQGLQFLFEYFSETQRNKGNFPGRFSGRQFSNSRSEMNVSTLELGDSALYLCASSSREGTEAFFGQGTRLTVV.

The V call is TRBV18, the J call TRBJ1-1; 9 nucleotides match TRBD1. The CDR3 spans 14 residues. The germline gives CDR1 KGHSH, CDR2 LQKENI. After removal of 5 bases from V and 1 base from J, the junction contained 2 bases not matched to a gene. CDR3 in DNA: TGTGCCAGCTCAAAGGGACAGGGGAACACTGAAGCTTTCTTT. Translating it yields CASSKGQGNTEAFF.

The V and J genes are TRBV20-1 and TRBJ2-7, with a weak D call TRBD1 (5 bases). This CDR3 region has 11 residues. Germline V gene lookup returns CDR1 DFQATT and CDR2 SNEGSKA (reference sequence). Trimming left V 5 bases short and J 7 bases short, with 12 bases between. The CDR3 sequence is CSADSLREQYF. The CDR3 nucleotides read TGCAGTGCTGACAGTCTACGGGAGCAGTACTTC.

The chain links TRBV11-2 to TRBJ2-3; D perhaps matches TRBD2 (6 bases). Germline values: CDR1 SGHAT, CDR2 FQNNGV. The CDR3 is made up of 13 amino acids. The V end was cut by 2 bases, the J end by 4 bases, with 7 bases between. The CDR3, as DNA: TGTGCCAGCAGCTTAAGACTAGCAGATACGCAGTATTTT. Encoded protein: CASSLRLADTQYF.

The chain combines TRBV7-2 with TRBJ2-5; 9 bases align to TRBD2. The CDR3 loop spans 15 amino acids. Germline V gives CDR1 SGHTA, CDR2 FQGNSA. J gave up 1 base and V 5 bases, and 5 bases lay outside the gene matches. The CDR3 spells CASSTEAGGQETQYF. The CDR3 DNA follows: TGTGCCAGCAGCACGGAAGCGGGGGGCCAAGAGACCCAGTACTTC.

This clone was seen just once. The rearrangement joins TRBV7-9 to TRBJ2-5; no definite D call. Germline V gene lookup returns CDR1 SEHNR and CDR2 FQNEAQ (reference sequence). V was trimmed by 1 base and J by 4 bases, leaving 4 bases between them. This CDR3 is built from 12 residues. The CDR3 DNA follows: TGTGCCAGCAGCTTAGGAGTAGAGACCCAGTACTTC. It is translated as CASSLGVETQYF.

This sequence joins TRBV2 and TRBJ2-3, with 13 bases identical to TRBD2. CDR3 length: 15 amino acids. Germline V lookup: CDR1 SNHLY, CDR2 FYNNEI. J lost 5 bases, V lost 7 bases, and 6 bases had no gene match. CDR3 in amino acids: CASKRTSGSGDTQYF. The CDR3 DNA follows: TGTGCCAGCAAACGGACTAGCGGGAGTGGAGATACGCAGTATTTT.

The J gene is TRBJ2-7, the V gene TRBV7-3, with TRBD1 as a possible D gene (6 bases). The V and J ends lost 1 base and 5 bases respectively, with 12 bases between them. This CDR3 has 14 amino acids. Germline-derived CDR1 and CDR2 are SGHTA and FQGTGA. CDR3 nucleotides: TGTGCCAGCAGCTTAAACTCAGGGGACCACGAGCAGTACTTC. Its translation: CASSLNSGDHEQYF.

This chain joins TRBV2 and TRBJ1-2, with 7 positions matching TRBD1. J gave up 0 bases and V 6 bases, and 13 bases lay outside the gene matches. The CDR3 has 17 residues. CDR1 is SNHLY, CDR2 FYNNEI, per germline. The CDR3 here is CASSGPPHRGANYGYTF. In nucleotides, the CDR3 is TGTGCCAGCAGCGGACCACCCCACAGGGGAGCTAACTATGGCTACACCTTC.

This clone was seen once. The chain carries TRBV5-4 and TRBJ1-1; D unclear. The germline gives CDR1 SGHNT, CDR2 YYREEE (reference sequence). Trimming stripped 6 bases from V and 4 bases from J, with 22 bases between. The CDR3 totals 16 residues. The CDR3 protein is CASNQRGGRAATEAFF. The CDR3 nucleotides read TGTGCCAGCAACCAAAGAGGAGGGCGAGCAGCCACTGAAGCTTTCTTT.

The rearrangement joins TRBV23-1 to TRBJ2-5; the D is unclear. TRBV23-1 is given ORF status, its function remaining uncertain. Between the trimmed V and J ends, which lost 4 bases and 6 bases, there was a span of 15 bases. The CDR3 has 14 residues. The CDR3 region has the DNA TGCGCCAGCAGTCGCCGCGGCGCAAGGAAGACCCAGTACTTC. It translates to CASSRRGARKTQYF.

The chain joins TRBV7-9 to TRBJ1-1; no clear D. Germline assignment: CDR1 SEHNR and CDR2 FQNEAQ (reference sequence). The CDR3 consists of 12 residues. V gave up 5 bases and J gave up 11 bases, with 15 bases separating them. The DNA of the CDR3 is TGTGCCAGCAGCCGCCCGGAGGGTCGGGCTTTCTTT. This encodes CASSRPEGRAFF.

This chain joins TRBV7-9 and TRBJ2-5; TRBD2 might be the D (5 bases). The end of the DNA is better explained by TRBJ2-7, so the J call may be wrong. CDR1 and CDR2 (germline): SEHNR, FQNEAQ (reference sequence). The CDR3 spans 14 residues. The chain's CDR3 is CASSSGSDPYEQYF. The CDR3 DNA reads TGTGCCAGCAGCTCGGGATCCGATCCCTACGAGCAGTACTTC.

The rearrangement joins TRBV5-6 to TRBJ1-4; D unresolved. This CDR3 contains 13 residues. The V and J ends lost 5 bases and 7 bases respectively, with 12 bases between them. Germline CDR1 SGHDT, CDR2 YYEEEE. CDR3 coding DNA: TGTGCCAGCAGTTCCGACACACTTGAAAAACTGTTTTTT. This codes for CASSSDTLEKLFF. Full variable domain (missing parts from reference TRBV5-6 and TRBJ1-4): DAGVTQSPTHLIKTRGQQVTLRCSPKSGHDTVSWYQQALGQGPQFIFQYYEEEERQRGNFPDRFSGHQFPNYSSELNVNALLLGDSALYLCASSSDTLEKLFFGSGTQLSVL.